These 27 T cell receptor beta chains were sequenced from one sample in a study of response to subunit inactivated influenza vaccine. TCRdb re-called the RT-PCR reads with MiXCR, one entry per CDR3 protein. The repertoire holds more than 400,000 distinct CDR3 sequences, 10% to 11% seen once, with about 12% in the top ten. The specimen was PBMCs from blood, collected 40 to 50 days after vaccination. These receptors all come from a middle-aged man who received an inactivated influenza vaccine.

This clonotype was counted only a few times. The rearrangement links TRBV3-1 to TRBJ2-2; unclear D gene. The CDR3 extends over 11 amino acids. V lost 4 bases and J lost 9, with 6 bases in between. Germline CDR1 is LGHDT and CDR2 is YNNKEL (reference sequence). As DNA, the CDR3 is TGTGCCAGCAGCCCGGGTTGGGAGCTGTTTTTT. Its translation: CASSPGWELFF.

The V call is TRBV5-1, the J call TRBJ1-4, with D unclear. With 0 bases removed from V and 4 bases from J, the gap between germline ends came to 10 bases. The CDR3 contains 15 residues. CDR1 and CDR2 from the germline V gene are SGHRS and YFSETQ. The CDR3 region has the DNA TGCGCCAGCAGCTTGGCCGGGGTGGGTAATGAAAAACTGTTTTTT. Encoded protein: CASSLAGVGNEKLFF.

At least ten counts were recorded for this clonotype. The chain combines TRBV5-1 with TRBJ2-1; 7 bases line up with TRBD2. The CDR3 spans 15 residues. V shed 0 bases, J shed 5 bases, and the junction held 5 bases outside the gene matches. CDR1 is SGHRS and CDR2 is YFSETQ in the germline V gene. CDR3 bases: TGCGCCAGCAGCTTGGTATCTAGCGGAGACAATGAGCAGTTCTTC. It specifies CASSLVSSGDNEQFF.

There are many counts of this clonotype. J is TRBJ2-1 and V is TRBV4-3; 9 bases are shared with TRBD2. This CDR3 has 18 amino acids. The trim removed 2 bases at V and 4 bases at J, leaving 12 bases unmatched. CDR1 and CDR2 (germline): LGHNA, YSLEER. The CDR3 DNA reads as TGCGCCAGCAGCCAATACCCGGACGGGCGGGGGGGGTACAATGAGCAGTTCTTC. Its translation is CASSQYPDGRGGYNEQFF.

This clonotype was seen repeatedly, ten times or more. This chain's CDR3 is CASSAGTGSIQYF. DNA for the CDR3: TGTGCCAGCAGCGCCGGGACAGGCTCCATTCAGTACTTC. The chain has TRBV5-6 and TRBJ2-4; 8 nucleotides match TRBD1. Germline CDR1 is SGHDT and CDR2 is YYEEEE. Unmatched junction bases numbered 6, after V lost 4 bases and J lost 9 bases. CDR3 length: 13 residues.

The chain couples TRBV7-2 to TRBJ2-7; D unresolved. CDR3 size: 13 residues. The V end was cut by 5 bases, the J end by 6 bases, with 14 bases between. Germline V CDR1 and CDR2: SGHTA, FQGNSA. The CDR3 is CASSPGMVGEQYF. The CDR3 DNA follows: TGTGCCAGCAGCCCAGGAATGGTGGGCGAGCAGTACTTC. Variable domain in full (rest from reference TRBV7-2 and TRBJ2-7): GAGVSQSPSNKVTEKGKDVELRCDPISGHTALYWYRQSLGQGLEFLIYFQGNSAPDKSGLPSDRFSAERTGGSVSTLTIQRTQQEDSAVYLCASSPGMVGEQYFGPGTRLTVT.

The chain has TRBV6-1 and TRBJ2-2; 16 positions match TRBD2. The V and J ends lost 6 bases and 3 bases, in that order; junction bases with no gene match: 10. CDR3 length: 19 residues. Per the germline V gene, CDR1 is MNHNS and CDR2 is SASEGT. Here the CDR3 DNA reads TGTGCCAGCAGACCGGGACTAGCGGGAGGGCCGTGGGACACCGGGGAGCTGTTTTTT. The encoded protein is CASRPGLAGGPWDTGELFF.

This clonotype was counted only a few times. The CDR3 DNA is TGTGCCATCAGTGGAAGTCGCACAGGGGACGCTGAAGCTTTCTTT. Protein product: CAISGSRTGDAEAFF. The chain uses TRBV10-3 and TRBJ1-1; TRBD1 agrees at 7 bases. With 4 bases clipped from V and 6 bases from J, the junction kept 11 bases outside the gene matches. The CDR3 spans 15 residues. CDR1 is ENHRY, CDR2 SYGVKD, per germline.

This clonotype was recorded a few times. The rearrangement joins TRBV11-2 to TRBJ2-7; possibly TRBD1 or TRBD2 for D (5 bases each). Germline CDR1 is SGHAT and CDR2 is FQNNGV. This CDR3 has 15 residues. The V and J ends lost 5 bases and 2 bases respectively, with 16 bases between them. The CDR3 loop is CASSPRDRLTYEQYF. Here the CDR3 DNA reads TGTGCCAGCAGCCCTAGGGACCGATTGACCTACGAGCAGTACTTC.

This clonotype was seen a handful of times. In nucleotides, the CDR3 is TGTGCCAGCAGCCACGGACTAGCGGGAGTGGGGGTCCAAGAGACCCAGTACTTC. Protein: CASSHGLAGVGVQETQYF. The V and J genes are TRBV9 and TRBJ2-5, with TRBD2 matching over 13 bases. Germline-derived CDR1 and CDR2 are SGDLS and YYNGEE. The CDR3 consists of 18 residues. V lost 4 bases and J lost 1; bases outside the gene matches: 10.

CDR3 sequence: CASSAGTSGRGADTQYF. Here the CDR3 DNA reads TGTGCCAGCAGCGCCGGGACTAGCGGGAGAGGGGCAGATACGCAGTATTTT. The chain recombines TRBV9 with TRBJ2-3, with TRBD2 matching 14 bases. The CDR3 extends over 17 amino acids. Germline V gene sequence: CDR1 SGDLS, CDR2 YYNGEE. J was trimmed by 4 bases and V by 3 bases; bases with no gene match: 7.

This chain links TRBV5-1 with TRBJ2-7; perhaps D is TRBD1 or TRBD2 (5 bases each). The CDR3 sequence is 14 residues long. V lost 0 bases to trimming and J lost 8 bases, with 15 bases between them. CDR1 and CDR2 from the germline V gene are SGHRS and YFSETQ. This chain's CDR3 is CASSLGDPVNKQYF. The DNA of the CDR3 is TGCGCCAGCAGCTTGGGGGACCCAGTTAACAAGCAGTACTTC.

This clonotype was seen repeatedly, ten times or more. The chain has TRBV12-3 or TRBV12-4 and TRBJ1-6; D gene uncertain. The V and J ends lost 3 bases and 14 bases respectively, with 14 bases between them. This CDR3 has 13 residues. The CDR3 DNA is TGTGCCAGCAGTTTCGGATTTCTGGACGCCCTCCACTTT. It is translated as CASSFGFLDALHF.

Many counts were recorded for this clonotype. The genes are TRBV2 and TRBJ2-1; 8 positions match TRBD2. The V segment lost 3 bases and the J segment 8 bases; nucleotides outside the gene matches: 12. The length of the CDR3 is 16 residues. In germline, CDR1 is SNHLY, CDR2 FYNNEI. CDR3 DNA: TGTGCCAGCAGTGATCCAGCGGGGGTTCGGAACGATGAGCAGTTCTTC. Translation: CASSDPAGVRNDEQFF.

J is TRBJ2-2 and V is TRBV3-1; weak D call: TRBD2 (5 bases). This CDR3 has 15 residues. Germline V gene data show CDR1 as LGHDT and CDR2 as YNNKEL (reference sequence). With 3 bases removed from V and 4 bases from J, the gap between germline ends came to 12 bases. The CDR3: CASSHLASSTGELFF. The CDR3 nucleotides read TGTGCCAGCAGCCATTTGGCTAGCAGCACCGGGGAGCTGTTTTTT.

The chain employs TRBV10-3 and TRBJ2-1; 11 nucleotides line up with TRBD2. V shed 2 bases, J shed 4 bases, and the junction held 4 bases outside the gene matches. Looked up from germline, CDR1 is ENHRY and CDR2 is SYGVKD. The CDR3 has 16 residues. The CDR3 region is CAISEEGLAAYNEQFF. As DNA, the CDR3 is TGTGCCATCAGTGAGGAGGGACTAGCGGCATACAATGAGCAGTTCTTC.

V usage is TRBV20-1 and J usage is TRBJ2-1; 8 bases agree with TRBD2. Germline loops: CDR1 DFQATT, CDR2 SNEGSKA (reference sequence). The CDR3 covers 15 residues. The V segment lost 2 bases and the J segment 0 bases; nucleotides outside the gene matches: 3. The CDR3 DNA sequence: TGCAGTGCTAGACCGGGACTAGGCTCCTACAATGAGCAGTTCTTC. Encoded protein: CSARPGLGSYNEQFF.

This clonotype was seen repeatedly, ten times or more. This chain uses TRBV7-2 with TRBJ1-1; no clear D gene. V was pared by 4 bases and J by 1 base, with 7 bases between. The CDR3 extends over 13 amino acids. The germline V gene encodes CDR1 SGHTA and CDR2 FQGNSA. The DNA for the CDR3 is TGTGCCAGCAGCTCCCGGACGAACACTGAAGCTTTCTTT. It yields the protein CASSSRTNTEAFF.

The sample holds many counts of this clonotype. The chain recombines TRBV12-3 or TRBV12-4 with TRBJ2-7; 11 bases match TRBD1. The V and J ends lost 6 bases and 5 bases, in that order; junction bases with no gene match: 3. The CDR3 has 13 amino acids. The CDR3 here is CASSRGQGDEQYF. The CDR3 bases are TGTGCCAGCAGCCGGGGACAGGGGGACGAGCAGTACTTC.

This clonotype has a handful of counts. V and J are TRBV4-3 and TRBJ2-3; D may be TRBD1 (7 bases). CDR3 length equals 16 residues. The germline gives CDR1 LGHNA, CDR2 YSLEER. V lost 0 bases and J lost 6, with 16 bases in between. For the CDR3, the DNA is TGCGCCAGCAGCCAAGATGGAGGGGGCTTACTTGATACGCAGTATTTT. Protein sequence: CASSQDGGGLLDTQYF.

This clonotype was detected only a few times. The genes are TRBV6-5 and TRBJ2-2, with D hard to call. Germline V gene lookup returns CDR1 MNHEY and CDR2 SVGAGI. This CDR3 has 12 residues. V lost 0 bases to trimming and J lost 6 bases, with 2 bases between them. The CDR3: CASSYSPGELFF. The CDR3 region has the DNA TGTGCCAGCAGTTACTCGCCCGGGGAGCTGTTTTTT.

This clonotype was counted at least ten times. V gene TRBV12-3 or TRBV12-4 combines with J gene TRBJ1-1; D remains unclear. The CDR3 extends over 15 amino acids. Trimming stripped 8 bases from V and 1 base from J, with 17 bases between. Written as DNA, the CDR3 is TGTGCCAGCGTATTTAACCTAGGCCAGAACACTGAAGCTTTCTTT. Its translation is CASVFNLGQNTEAFF.

V gene TRBV24-1 combines with J gene TRBJ1-5; D is unresolved. Germline CDR1 reads KGHDR; CDR2 reads SFDVKD. Trimming removed 9 bases from V and 3 bases from J, with 20 bases in between. The CDR3 is 16 amino acids. CDR3 region: CATAPARWTDNQPQHF. The CDR3 DNA sequence: TGTGCCACCGCACCGGCGAGGTGGACGGACAATCAGCCCCAGCATTTT.

This clonotype has at least ten counts. The CDR3 nucleotides read TGTGCCAGCAGTTTATTCCCCGGACGGGGGCGGACCGGGGAGCTGTTTTTT. Its translation is CASSLFPGRGRTGELFF. The chain has TRBV27 and TRBJ2-2; the D gene could be TRBD1 or TRBD2 (6 bases each). This CDR3 is 17 amino acids long. Per the germline V gene, CDR1 is MNHEY and CDR2 is SMNVEV (reference sequence). Trimming took off 1 base at V and 5 bases at J, with 17 bases between the two ends.

The genes are TRBV12-3 or TRBV12-4 and TRBJ2-5; TRBD1 aligns across 8 bases. CDR3 size: 15 residues. The V gene end was trimmed by 3 bases and the J gene end by 5 bases; junction bases not matched to a gene: 8. This CDR3 is CASSLRAGGLETQYF. In nucleotides, the CDR3 is TGTGCCAGCAGTTTGAGGGCAGGGGGCCTGGAGACCCAGTACTTC.

This clonotype was picked up a small number of times. The chain recombines TRBV11-2 with TRBJ2-3; a possible D gene is TRBD2 (6 bases). The germline CDR1 and CDR2 sequences are SGHAT and FQNNGV. V gave up 6 bases and J gave up 4 bases, with 11 bases separating them. CDR3 length: 13 amino acids. The CDR3 spells CASSTSGADTQYF. The CDR3 DNA reads as TGTGCCAGCAGTACATCGGGGGCAGATACGCAGTATTTT.

This clonotype was recorded many times. J is TRBJ2-1 and V is TRBV24-1; 10 bases agree with TRBD1. The germline gives CDR1 KGHDR, CDR2 SFDVKD. The CDR3 runs to 18 residues. Trimming took 4 bases from V and 8 from J; bases not matched to a gene: 16. The CDR3 protein is CATSDSRQTGGRQDEQFF. The CDR3 coding sequence is TGTGCCACCAGTGACAGTCGGCAGACAGGGGGCCGACAAGATGAGCAGTTCTTC.